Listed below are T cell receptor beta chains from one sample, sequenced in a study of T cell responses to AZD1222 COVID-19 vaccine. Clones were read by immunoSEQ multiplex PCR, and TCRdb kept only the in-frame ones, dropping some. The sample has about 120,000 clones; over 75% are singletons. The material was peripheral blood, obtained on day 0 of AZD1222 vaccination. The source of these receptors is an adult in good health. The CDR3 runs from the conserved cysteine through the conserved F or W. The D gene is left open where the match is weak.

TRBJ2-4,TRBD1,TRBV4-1,TGCGCCAGCAGCCAAACGACAGGGTTCGCCAAAAACATTCAGTACTTC,CASSQTTGFAKNIQYF
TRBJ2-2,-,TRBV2,TGTGCCAGCTTTAACCAAAACACCGGGGAGCTGTTTTTT,CASFNQNTGELFF
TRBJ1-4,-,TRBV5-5,TGTGCCAGCAGCTTGGGGGGACCTCGAAATGAAAAACTGTTTTTT,CASSLGGPRNEKLFF
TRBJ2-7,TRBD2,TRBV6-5,TGTGCCAGCAGGATACTAGCGGGAGGGGGCGAGCAGTACTTC,CASRILAGGGEQYF
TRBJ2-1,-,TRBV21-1,TGTGCCAGCACTTCCGGGGGAGACAAGTGGTTCTTC,CASTSGGDKWFF
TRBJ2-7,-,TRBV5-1,TGCGCCAGCAGCCCCGCCCCTGGGAGGCAGTACGAGCAGTACTTC,CASSPAPGRQYEQYF
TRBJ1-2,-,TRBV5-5,TGTGCCAGCAGCTTGGAGGGCGGGGCGCGTGGCTACACCTTC,CASSLEGGARGYTF
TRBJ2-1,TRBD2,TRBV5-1,TGCGCCAGCAGCTTGCTTAGCGGGGGGCCGCGTCGGTCGAATGAGCAGTTCTTC,CASSLLSGGPRRSNEQFF
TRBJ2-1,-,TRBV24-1,TGTGCCACCAGTGATTTGCAGGCTGGGGATGAGCAGTTCTTC,CATSDLQAGDEQFF
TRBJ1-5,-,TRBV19,TGTGCCAGTATGTCCGGGGGCAATCAGCCCCAGCATTTT,CASMSGGNQPQHF
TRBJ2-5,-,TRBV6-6,TGTGCCAGCACCGTAGGGGCTCGTGAGACCCAGTACTTC,CASTVGARETQYF
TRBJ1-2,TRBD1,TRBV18,TGTGCCAGCTCACAGGACAGGGTAGCAGGCTACACCTTC,CASSQDRVAGYTF
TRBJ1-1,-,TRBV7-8,TGTGCCAGCAGCCCCGGGGGGGGCCCGTGGACTGAAGCTTTCTTT,CASSPGGGPWTEAFF
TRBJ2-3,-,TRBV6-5,TGTGCCAGCAGTTACACCCCCTTCGGTACGCAGTATTTT,CASSYTPFGTQYF
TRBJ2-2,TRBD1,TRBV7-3,TGTGCCAGCTCACTGAAATTGGCCGGGACAGTCAACACCGGGGAGCTGTTTTTT,CASSLKLAGTVNTGELFF
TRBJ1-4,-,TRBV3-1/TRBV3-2,TGTGCCAGCAGCCAGGGACTTAGGAATGAAAAACTGTTTTTT,CASSQGLRNEKLFF
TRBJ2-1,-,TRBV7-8,TGTGCCAGCAGCCCAAGGGACCAAGAGCAGTTCTTC,CASSPRDQEQFF
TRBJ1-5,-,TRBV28,TGTGCCAGCAGCCAGGGTGGTAGCAATCAGCCCCAGCATTTT,CASSQGGSNQPQHF
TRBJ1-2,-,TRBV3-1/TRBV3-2,TGTGCCAGCAGCCAAGGGGACATCAGATATGGCTACACCTTC,CASSQGDIRYGYTF
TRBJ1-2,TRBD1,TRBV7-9,TGTGCCAGCAGCTTAGAGGGGACAGGGACTGGCTACACCTTC,CASSLEGTGTGYTF
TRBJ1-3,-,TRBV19,TGTGCCAGTAGTTTGCAGGGAGGTGGAAACACCATATATTTT,CASSLQGGGNTIYF